The sequence of this T cell receptor (beta chain) was determined in a study of T cells in localized non-small cell lung cancer. Study findings and constraints: Greater T cell density in blood accompanied longer overall survival. Heterogeneity remains possible, as sequencing covered one tumor region only.

Libraries were prepared by immunoSEQ multiplex PCR; TCRdb keeps only in-frame clonotypes and omits some of them. This sample has some 71,000 clones; roughly 86% occur once, and the top ten carry roughly 14%. About this clone: Its antigen is unidentified.

Germline CDR1 MNHEY, CDR2 SMNVEV (reference sequence). With 6 bases removed from V and 0 bases from J, the gap between germline ends came to 15 bases. This CDR3 comprises 16 residues. The source of this sequence is an older female donor with stage I lung adenocarcinoma. The V and J genes are TRBV27 and TRBJ2-1, with a weak D call TRBD2 (6 bases). The sample was peripheral blood, taken before any cancer treatment. In DNA form, the CDR3 reads TGTGCCAGCAGGGAGGGCGTAGGATTCTCCTACAATGAGCAGTTCTTC. It yields the protein CASREGVGFSYNEQFF.